This passage covers 25 T cell receptor beta chains from one sample sequenced in a study of siplizumab effects on memory and regulatory T cells (dated by TCRdb to about 2019). Libraries came from the immunoSEQ multiplex PCR assay. Held by TCRdb, this immuneACCESS table contains in-frame sequences only and omits some clones. Under half of the omission traces to an unresolved V gene where checked; the cause of the rest is unknown. This sample holds around 100,000 clones; 75% to 95% were observed only once. The ten largest clones add up to 0.15% of the sample. Sample: CD4+ T cells sorted from blood. The receptors were sampled from a human donor in good health.

The rearrangement uses TRBV5-5 and TRBJ1-3, with D uncertain. The V gene's germline CDR1 is SGHKS and CDR2 YYEKEE (reference sequence). V lost 2 bases to trimming and J lost 1 base, with 13 bases between them. This CDR3 spans 16 amino acids. The CDR3 bases are TGTGCCAGCAGCTTTAACGTCGGGCAATCTGGAAACACCATATATTTT. Protein sequence: CASSFNVGQSGNTIYF.

This rearrangement joins TRBV19 to TRBJ2-7, with 12 bases matching TRBD1. Trimming removed 4 bases from V and 4 bases from J; junction bases left unmatched: 5. This CDR3 is 15 amino acids long. Germline CDR1 and CDR2: LNHDA and SQIVND (reference sequence). Here the CDR3 reads CASSNQGQGAYEQYF. The DNA for the CDR3 is TGTGCCAGTAGTAACCAGGGACAGGGGGCTTACGAGCAGTACTTC. Based on the CDR3 plus reference TRBV19 and TRBJ2-7, the full variable domain is DGGITQSPKYLFRKEGQNVTLSCEQNLNHDAMYWYRQDPGQGLRLIYYSQIVNDFQKGDIAEGYSVSREKKESFPLTVTSAQKNPTAFYLCASSNQGQGAYEQYFGPGTRLTVT.

This clone is a singleton in its sample. CDR3 amino acids: CASSRGLAGGIAKNIQYF. In DNA, the CDR3 is TGCGCCAGCAGCCGAGGACTAGCGGGGGGTATAGCCAAAAACATTCAGTACTTC. The chain recombines TRBV4-1 with TRBJ2-4; 14 nucleotides line up with TRBD2. The CDR3 has 18 amino acids. In germline, CDR1 is MGHRA, CDR2 YSYEKL. Trimming at V came to 4 bases and at J to 0 bases, leaving 5 bases not matched to a gene.

The rearrangement links TRBV5-6 to TRBJ2-3; possibly TRBD2 for D (6 bases). CDR3 length: 18 residues. V shed 2 bases and J shed 10 bases, with 29 bases lying between them. In germline, CDR1 is SGHDT, CDR2 YYEEEE. The CDR3 is CASSFYGTPELGEISQYF. Here the CDR3 DNA reads TGTGCCAGCAGCTTTTACGGGACTCCCGAATTGGGGGAGATCTCGCAGTATTTT.

V and J are TRBV6-6 and TRBJ2-1; the match to TRBD2 covers 7 bases. Unmatched junction bases numbered 6, after V lost 2 bases and J lost 8 bases. Germline CDR1 and CDR2: MNHNY and SVGAGI (reference sequence). CDR3 size: 14 residues. CDR3 DNA: TGTGCCAGCAGTTACGGCCGGGGGGAATATGAGCAGTTCTTC. Protein sequence: CASSYGRGEYEQFF.

This clone has more than one count but fewer than ten. The rearrangement links TRBV6-6 to TRBJ2-7, with a weak D call TRBD2 (6 bases). Per the germline V gene, CDR1 is MNHNY and CDR2 is SVGAGI (reference sequence). CDR3 length: 15 amino acids. The ends were cut back, 4 bases at V and 4 bases at J, with 17 bases in the middle. This CDR3 is CASSSPVEGWYEQYF. In DNA form, the CDR3 reads TGTGCCAGCAGTTCCCCCGTGGAGGGATGGTACGAGCAGTACTTC.

The V gene is TRBV19, the J gene TRBJ1-6; the D gene is possibly TRBD1 (5 bases). The V gene lost 11 bases and the J gene lost 0 bases, with 14 bases spanning the gap. The CDR3 has 15 amino acids. Germline lookup yields CDR1 LNHDA and CDR2 SQIVND (reference sequence). The CDR3 here is CASRGGSSYNSPLHF. As DNA, the CDR3 is TGTGCCTCTCGTGGGGGGAGCTCCTATAATTCACCCCTCCACTTT. Filled out from reference TRBV19 and TRBJ1-6, the complete variable domain reads DGGITQSPKYLFRKEGQNVTLSCEQNLNHDAMYWYRQDPGQGLRLIYYSQIVNDFQKGDIAEGYSVSREKKESFPLTVTSAQKNPTAFYLCASRGGSSYNSPLHFGNGTRLTVT.

This chain links TRBV4-2 with TRBJ2-7, with 8 positions matching TRBD2. CDR1 is LGHNA and CDR2 is YNFKEQ in the germline V gene. The CDR3 contains 16 residues. V dropped 4 bases and J dropped 5; count of bases not matched to a gene: 13. CDR3 bases: TGTGCCAGCAGCCCCGATTTCTTCGGGGGGGCCGACGAGCAGTACTTC. Its translation is CASSPDFFGGADEQYF.

The chain links TRBV7-2 to TRBJ2-7; 10 nucleotides align to TRBD1. Germline lookup yields CDR1 SGHTA and CDR2 FQGNSA. CDR3 length equals 15 residues. The junction had 1 base not matched to a gene; V was cut back by 0 bases and J by 2 bases. Here the CDR3 DNA reads TGTGCCAGCAGCTTAGCCGGGACAGGGGCCTACGAGCAGTACTTC. This translates into CASSLAGTGAYEQYF.

The chain recombines TRBV7-3 with TRBJ2-5; 12 bases are shared with TRBD1. Germline V gene lookup returns CDR1 SGHTA and CDR2 FQGTGA. V lost 5 bases and J lost 5; bases outside the gene matches: 6. The CDR3 sequence is 15 residues long. The CDR3 here is CASSPGQGARETQYF. In DNA, the CDR3 is TGTGCCAGCAGCCCGGGACAGGGGGCGCGGGAGACCCAGTACTTC.

CDR3 residues: CASRKEGPSTDTQYF. The CDR3 DNA sequence: TGTGCCAGCCGTAAGGAGGGACCAAGCACAGATACGCAGTATTTT. This rearrangement joins TRBV2 to TRBJ2-3, with a tentative D call TRBD2 (6 bases). V dropped 8 bases and J dropped 0 bases, with 15 bases sitting between them. Germline CDR1 SNHLY, CDR2 FYNNEI. The length of the CDR3 is 15 residues.

The rearrangement uses TRBV6-5 and TRBJ1-2; 7 bases agree with TRBD1. Per the germline V gene, CDR1 is MNHEY and CDR2 is SVGAGI. The CDR3 totals 13 residues. Germline trimming cut 4 bases from V and 6 bases from J; bases unmatched to any gene: 5. The CDR3 bases are TGTGCCAGCAGTTCGACAGGGCTGGATGGCTACACCTTC. Translating gives CASSSTGLDGYTF.

The chain employs TRBV15 and TRBJ1-4; D is unresolved. V was shortened by 2 bases and J by 7 bases, with 14 bases between the two germline ends. CDR3 size: 15 residues. CDR1 and CDR2 from the germline V gene are LNHNV and YYDKDF (reference sequence). CDR3: CATSRNRPKTEKLFF. Here the CDR3 DNA reads TGTGCCACCAGCAGAAACCGGCCCAAGACTGAAAAACTGTTTTTT.

This chain links TRBV4-2 with TRBJ1-3; D not certain. V was shortened by 0 bases and J by 4 bases, with 13 bases between the two germline ends. CDR1 is LGHNA, CDR2 YNFKEQ, per germline. This CDR3 has 16 amino acids. The CDR3: CASSQDLLGGGNTIYF. As DNA, the CDR3 is TGTGCCAGCAGCCAAGATCTGTTAGGCGGCGGAAACACCATATATTTT.

This clone showed up just once. This chain links TRBV14 with TRBJ2-7; D possibly corresponds to TRBD1 (5 bases). Trimming stripped 1 base from V and 1 base from J, with 11 bases between. The CDR3 is 15 amino acids. Germline values: CDR1 SGHDN, CDR2 FVKESK. In nucleotides, the CDR3 is TGTGCCAGCAGCCAAGGAGCAGGGTTGTCCTACGAGCAGTACTTC. It specifies CASSQGAGLSYEQYF.

To note about this clone: In the same sample, other DNA sequences code for this CDR3. J is TRBJ1-1 and V is TRBV18; D remains unclear. Germline CDR1 KGHSH, CDR2 LQKENI. The CDR3 runs 13 residues. V lost 1 base to trimming and J lost 1 base, with 4 bases between them. In DNA, the CDR3 is TGTGCCAGCTCACCACAGGGGAACACTGAAGCTTTCTTT. Its protein product is CASSPQGNTEAFF.

The V call is TRBV10-3, the J call TRBJ1-3; D is unresolved. Germline V CDR1 and CDR2: ENHRY, SYGVKD. Trimming took off 6 bases at V and 7 bases at J, with 7 bases between the two ends. CDR3 length equals 11 residues. In DNA form, the CDR3 reads TGTGCCATCAGCCCGGAGAACACCATATATTTT. Encoded protein: CAISPENTIYF.

The chain links TRBV6-5 to TRBJ1-5; D not certain. This CDR3 is 13 amino acids long. Germline lookup yields CDR1 MNHEY and CDR2 SVGAGI. Trimming removed 5 bases from V and 4 bases from J, with 9 bases in between. CDR3 residues: CASSQSGNQPQHF. The CDR3 DNA reads TGTGCCAGCAGTCAGTCGGGGAATCAGCCCCAGCATTTT.

The chain combines TRBV28 with TRBJ2-6; D possibly uses TRBD1 or TRBD2 (5 bases each). V gave up 6 bases and J gave up 0 bases, with 9 bases separating them. Looked up from germline, CDR1 is MDHEN and CDR2 is SYDVKM. This CDR3 spans 15 amino acids. The CDR3 is CASRGRNSGANVLTF. DNA of the CDR3: TGTGCCAGCAGGGGACGGAACTCTGGGGCCAACGTCCTGACTTTC.

CDR3 DNA: TGTGCCAGCACGATGGACAGGGGGAGGGATTCACCCCTCCACTTT. Residues: CASTMDRGRDSPLHF. This rearrangement joins TRBV6-1 to TRBJ1-6, with 10 bases identical to TRBD1. This CDR3 region has 15 residues. The V gene end was trimmed by 7 bases and the J gene end by 8 bases; junction bases not matched to a gene: 8. The V gene's germline CDR1 is MNHNS and CDR2 SASEGT.

The V gene is TRBV6-1, the J gene TRBJ2-7; TRBD1 agrees at 7 bases. CDR3 size: 14 residues. Germline V gene lookup returns CDR1 MNHNS and CDR2 SASEGT. Trimming removed 6 bases from V and 2 bases from J; junction bases left unmatched: 7. CDR3 DNA: TGTGCCAGCAGCGGGACAGCATTAACCTACGAGCAGTACTTC. Its translation is CASSGTALTYEQYF.

This clone was observed once. In nucleotides, the CDR3 is TGTGCCAGCAGGCAATTAGGGGGCAGTGGCTACACCTTC. Its protein is CASRQLGGSGYTF. The chain has TRBV6-4 and TRBJ1-2, with TRBD1 matching 7 bases. Germline V gives CDR1 MRHNA, CDR2 SNTAGT. Trimming removed 6 bases from V and 7 bases from J; junction bases left unmatched: 8. The CDR3 runs 13 residues.

The CDR3 sequence: CASSSNNYEQYF. The CDR3 coding sequence is TGTGCCAGCAGTTCAAACAATTACGAGCAGTACTTC. The chain is built from TRBV27 and TRBJ2-7, with D uncertain. This CDR3 contains 12 residues. V lost 4 bases, J lost 4 bases, and 8 bases lay in between. CDR1 is MNHEY and CDR2 is SMNVEV in the germline V gene (reference sequence).

Note on this clone: An end of the junction does not agree with germline; a read error may underlie this. This chain connects TRBV6-6 to TRBJ2-7; possible D gene TRBD2, 6 bases. CDR3 length equals 14 residues. The germline V gene encodes CDR1 MNHNY and CDR2 SVGAGI (reference sequence). DNA of the CDR3: TGTGTCAGCAGTTCCGCTAGCGCCTCCTACGAGCAGTACTTC. It specifies CVSSSASASYEQYF.

This chain joins TRBV6-4 and TRBJ2-3; 9 bases agree with TRBD2. The V gene's germline CDR1 is MRHNA and CDR2 SNTAGT. This CDR3 spans 14 amino acids. Trimming cost V 5 bases and J 4 bases; bases outside gene matches: 4. This CDR3 reads CASSLSGGPDTQYF. CDR3 DNA sequence: TGTGCCAGCAGTTTGAGCGGGGGGCCAGATACGCAGTATTTT.